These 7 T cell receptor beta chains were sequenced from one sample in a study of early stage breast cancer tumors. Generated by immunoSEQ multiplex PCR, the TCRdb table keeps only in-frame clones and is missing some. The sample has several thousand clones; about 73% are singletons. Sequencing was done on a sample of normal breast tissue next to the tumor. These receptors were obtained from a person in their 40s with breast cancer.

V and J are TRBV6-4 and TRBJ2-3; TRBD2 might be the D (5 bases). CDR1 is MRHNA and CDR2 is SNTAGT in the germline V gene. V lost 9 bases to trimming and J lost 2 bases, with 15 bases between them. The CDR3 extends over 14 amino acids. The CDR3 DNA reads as TGTGCCAGTAGCGACCACGACCTCACAGATACGCAGTATTTT. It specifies CASSDHDLTDTQYF.

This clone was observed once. The CDR3 reads CASSELDRVIEAFF. The CDR3 region has the DNA TGTGCCAGCAGTGAACTAGACAGGGTGATAGAAGCTTTCTTT. The rearrangement joins TRBV6-1 to TRBJ1-1; 7 nucleotides agree with TRBD1. Losses at the gene ends were 2 bases for V and 8 bases for J; bases not matched to a gene: 8. Germline V gene lookup returns CDR1 MNHNS and CDR2 SASEGT. There are 14 residues in the CDR3.

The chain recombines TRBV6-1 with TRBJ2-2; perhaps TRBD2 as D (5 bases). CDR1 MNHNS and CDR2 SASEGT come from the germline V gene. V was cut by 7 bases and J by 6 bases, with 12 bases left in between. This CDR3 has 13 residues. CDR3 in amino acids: CASTYAGAGELFF. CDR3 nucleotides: TGTGCCAGCACCTACGCGGGTGCCGGGGAGCTGTTTTTT.

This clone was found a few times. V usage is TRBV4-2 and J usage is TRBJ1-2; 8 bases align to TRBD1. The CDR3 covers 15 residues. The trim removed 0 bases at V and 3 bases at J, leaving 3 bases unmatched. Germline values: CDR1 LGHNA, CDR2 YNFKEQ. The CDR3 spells CASSQDQGADYGYTF. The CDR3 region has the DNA TGTGCCAGCAGCCAAGATCAGGGGGCGGACTATGGCTACACCTTC.

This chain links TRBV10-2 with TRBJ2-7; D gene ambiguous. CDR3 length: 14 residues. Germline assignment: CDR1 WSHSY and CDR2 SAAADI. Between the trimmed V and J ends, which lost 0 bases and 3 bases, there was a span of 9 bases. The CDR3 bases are TGCGCCAGCAGTGAGTCCAGCGACCACTACGAGCAGTACTTC. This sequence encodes CASSESSDHYEQYF.

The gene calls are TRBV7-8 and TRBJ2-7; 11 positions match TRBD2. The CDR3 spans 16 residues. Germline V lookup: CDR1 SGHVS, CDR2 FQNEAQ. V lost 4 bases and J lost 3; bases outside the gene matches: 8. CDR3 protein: CASSSGGTSGFYEQYF. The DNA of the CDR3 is TGTGCCAGCAGCTCAGGCGGGACTAGCGGATTCTACGAGCAGTACTTC.

The CDR3, as DNA: TGTGCCAGCAGTGAAGGGGAGACCGGGGAGCTGTTTTTT. Its protein is CASSEGETGELFF. The chain has TRBV6-1 and TRBJ2-2; TRBD2 is a possible D gene (5 bases). V lost 1 base and J lost 5, with 5 bases in between. The CDR3 is 13 residues long. CDR1 is MNHNS, CDR2 SASEGT, per germline.